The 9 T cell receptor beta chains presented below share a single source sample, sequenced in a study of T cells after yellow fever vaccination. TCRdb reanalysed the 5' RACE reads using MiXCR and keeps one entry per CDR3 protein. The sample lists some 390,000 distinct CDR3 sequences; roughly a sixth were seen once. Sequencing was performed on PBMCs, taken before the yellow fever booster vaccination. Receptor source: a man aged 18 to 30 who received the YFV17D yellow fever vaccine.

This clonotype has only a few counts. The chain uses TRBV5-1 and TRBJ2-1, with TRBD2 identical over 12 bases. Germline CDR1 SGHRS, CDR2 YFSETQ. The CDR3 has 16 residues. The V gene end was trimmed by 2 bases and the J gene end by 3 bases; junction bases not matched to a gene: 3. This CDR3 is CASSFPGLAGYNEQFF. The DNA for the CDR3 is TGCGCCAGCAGCTTCCCGGGACTAGCGGGCTACAATGAGCAGTTCTTC.

In nucleotides, the CDR3 is TGTGCCAGCAGTTGGTTCGGCGAGCAGTACTTC. This sequence encodes CASSWFGEQYF. The V call is TRBV6-2 or TRBV6-3, the J call TRBJ2-7; no clear D gene. CDR1 and CDR2 from the germline V gene are MNHEY and SVGEGT. CDR3 size: 11 residues. V lost 4 bases to trimming and J lost 6 bases, with 7 bases between them.

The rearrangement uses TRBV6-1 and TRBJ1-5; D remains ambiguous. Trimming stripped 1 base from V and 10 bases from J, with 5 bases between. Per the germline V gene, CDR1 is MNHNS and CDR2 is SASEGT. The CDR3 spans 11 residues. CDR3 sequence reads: CASSEVVPQHF. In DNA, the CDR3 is TGTGCCAGCAGTGAAGTGGTACCCCAGCATTTT.

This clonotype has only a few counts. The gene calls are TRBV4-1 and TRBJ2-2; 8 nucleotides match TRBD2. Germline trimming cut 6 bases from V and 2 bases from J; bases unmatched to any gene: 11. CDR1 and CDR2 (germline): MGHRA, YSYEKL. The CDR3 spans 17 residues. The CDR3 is CASRLAGGKKNTGELFF. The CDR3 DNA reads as TGCGCCAGCAGACTCGCGGGGGGCAAGAAAAACACCGGGGAGCTGTTTTTT.

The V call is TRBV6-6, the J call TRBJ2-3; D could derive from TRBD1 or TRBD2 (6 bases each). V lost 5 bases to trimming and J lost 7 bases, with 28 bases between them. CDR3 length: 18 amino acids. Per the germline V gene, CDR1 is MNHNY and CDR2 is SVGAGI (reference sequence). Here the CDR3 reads CASSGSYSSGAPSHTQYF. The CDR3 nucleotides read TGTGCCAGCAGTGGCAGTTACTCGTCGGGGGCGCCTTCACATACGCAGTATTTT.

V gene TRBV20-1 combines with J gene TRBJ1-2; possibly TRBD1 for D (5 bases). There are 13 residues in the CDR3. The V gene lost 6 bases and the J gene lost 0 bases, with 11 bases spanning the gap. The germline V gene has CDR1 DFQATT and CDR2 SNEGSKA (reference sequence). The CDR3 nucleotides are TGCAGTGCCTGGGACCTATCTAACTATGGCTACACCTTC. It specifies CSAWDLSNYGYTF.

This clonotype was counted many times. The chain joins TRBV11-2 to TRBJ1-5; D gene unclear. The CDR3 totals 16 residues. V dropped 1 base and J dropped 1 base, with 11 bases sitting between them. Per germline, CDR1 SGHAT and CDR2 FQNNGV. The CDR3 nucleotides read TGTGCCAGCAGCTTAGGGGTCGGCGGGAGCAATCAGCCCCAGCATTTT. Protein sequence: CASSLGVGGSNQPQHF. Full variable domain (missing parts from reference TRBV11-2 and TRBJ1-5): EAGVAQSPRYKIIEKRQSVAFWCNPISGHATLYWYQQILGQGPKLLIQFQNNGVVDDSQLPKDRFSAERLKGVDSTLKIQPAKLEDSAVYLCASSLGVGGSNQPQHFGDGTRLSIL.

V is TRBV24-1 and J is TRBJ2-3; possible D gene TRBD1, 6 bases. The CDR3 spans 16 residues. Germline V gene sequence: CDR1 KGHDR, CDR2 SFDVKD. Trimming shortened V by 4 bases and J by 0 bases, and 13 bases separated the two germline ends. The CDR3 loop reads CATSDFGQTSTDTQYF. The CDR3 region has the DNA TGTGCCACCAGTGACTTTGGACAGACTAGCACAGATACGCAGTATTTT.

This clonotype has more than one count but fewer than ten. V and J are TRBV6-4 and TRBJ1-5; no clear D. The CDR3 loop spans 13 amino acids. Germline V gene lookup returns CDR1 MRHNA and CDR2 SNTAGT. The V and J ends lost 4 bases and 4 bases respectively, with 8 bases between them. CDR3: CASSASANQPQHF. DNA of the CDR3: TGTGCCAGCAGTGCGTCGGCAAATCAGCCCCAGCATTTT.